In this sample, the clone carrying this T cell receptor (beta chain) turned up a few times. The antigen remains unidentified. At one end the junction does not follow the germline gene, possibly because of a read error. The sample is drawn from a study of cytomegalovirus exposure and HLA in healthy donors. Study outcomes and limitations: HLA allele associations emerged for about 16,000 TCR beta sequences in a later analysis, at 0.05 false discovery rate.

The CDR3 has 15 residues. Germline lookup yields CDR1 SGHDT and CDR2 YYEEEE. Both 60 Vbeta primers and 13 Jbeta primers went into the PCR. Here immunoSEQ multiplex PCR was the method, and the copy in TCRdb shows in-frame clones only, minus some. The sample has approximately 270,000 clones; 80% are singletons. The sequenced sample consisted of PBMCs. The TCR was taken from a girl aged 2 to 9 in good health and CMV-seronegative. This chain uses TRBV5-6 with TRBJ2-7, with 15 nucleotides matching TRBD2. Here the CDR3 DNA reads TGTGCCAGCAGCCCTGGACTAGCGGGAGGGTACGGGCAGTACTTC. Protein: CASSPGLAGGYGQYF.